The T cell receptor (beta chain) under discussion was sequenced for a study of long-term antiretroviral therapy in people with HIV. Survey level was the resolution at which the v3.0 immunoSEQ assay ran. It was roughly 40,000-50,000 T-cell genomes per sample that sequencing targeted. TCRdb's copy holds only in-frame clones and misses some; the assay was immunoSEQ multiplex PCR. Of roughly 25,000 clones in the sample, 85% to 95% were seen once. Study-wide results and limits: Compared with controls, HIV repertoires showed narrower CDR3 length ranges. Specimen acquisition occurred between about 2004 and 2018, potentially under older ART regimens. Dominance of pre-ART expanded clones persisted, fluctuating and often declining after ART.

V dropped 4 bases and J dropped 4; count of bases not matched to a gene: 5. In germline, CDR1 is SGDLS, CDR2 YYNGEE. The CDR3 sequence is 15 residues long. With regard to this clone: The antigen is not known.

The source was unsorted PBMCs, collected 7.6 years after starting antiretroviral therapy. This rearrangement joins TRBV9 to TRBJ2-1; 10 bases match TRBD2. The receptor comes from a middle-aged woman with HIV. This CDR3 reads CASSPGLADYNEQFF. Written as DNA, the CDR3 is TGTGCCAGCAGCCCCGGACTAGCGGATTACAATGAGCAGTTCTTC.